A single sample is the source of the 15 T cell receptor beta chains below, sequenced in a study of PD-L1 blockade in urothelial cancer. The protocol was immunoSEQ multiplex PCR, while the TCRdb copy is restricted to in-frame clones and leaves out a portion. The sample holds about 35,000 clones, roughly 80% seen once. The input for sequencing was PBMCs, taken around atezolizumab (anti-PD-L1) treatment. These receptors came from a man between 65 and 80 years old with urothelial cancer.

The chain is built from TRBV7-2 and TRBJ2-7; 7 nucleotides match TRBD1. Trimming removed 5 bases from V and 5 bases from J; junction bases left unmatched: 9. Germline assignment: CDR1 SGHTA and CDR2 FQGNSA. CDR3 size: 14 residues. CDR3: CASSPLQGFDEQYF. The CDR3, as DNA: TGTGCCAGCAGCCCGTTACAGGGGTTCGACGAGCAGTACTTC.

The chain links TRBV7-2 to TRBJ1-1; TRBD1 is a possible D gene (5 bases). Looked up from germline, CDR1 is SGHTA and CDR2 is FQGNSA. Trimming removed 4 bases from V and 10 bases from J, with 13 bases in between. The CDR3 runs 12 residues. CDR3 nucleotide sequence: TGTGCCAGCAGCTCCTCCAGGGTGGGAGCTTTCTTT. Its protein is CASSSSRVGAFF.

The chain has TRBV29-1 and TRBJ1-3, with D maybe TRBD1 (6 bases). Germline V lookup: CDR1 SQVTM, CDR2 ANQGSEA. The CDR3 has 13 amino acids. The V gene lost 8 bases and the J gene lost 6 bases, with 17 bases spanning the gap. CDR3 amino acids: CSISGGVENTIYF. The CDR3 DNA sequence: TGCAGCATCTCGGGGGGCGTAGAAAACACCATATATTTT.

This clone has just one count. The DNA of the CDR3 is TGTGCCAGCAGCAATGCCTGCCTACTTACCTACGAGCAGTACTTC. As protein: CASSNACLLTYEQYF. V gene TRBV21-1 combines with J gene TRBJ2-7; TRBD2, as called in the table, went unchecked against the DNA. TRBV21-1 is flagged as a pseudogene. This CDR3 spans 15 amino acids.

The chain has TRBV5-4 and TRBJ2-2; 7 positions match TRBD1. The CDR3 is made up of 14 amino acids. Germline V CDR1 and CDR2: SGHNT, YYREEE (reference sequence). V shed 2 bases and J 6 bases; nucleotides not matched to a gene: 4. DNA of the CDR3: TGTGCCAGCAGCTTTCTACAGGGGTCCGGGGAGCTGTTTTTT. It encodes CASSFLQGSGELFF.

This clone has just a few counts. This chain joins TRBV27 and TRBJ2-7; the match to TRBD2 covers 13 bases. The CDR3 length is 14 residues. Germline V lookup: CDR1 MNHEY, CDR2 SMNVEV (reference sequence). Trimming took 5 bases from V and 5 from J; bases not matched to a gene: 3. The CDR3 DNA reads TGTGCCAGCAGTCCTACTAGCGGGAGGGACGAGCAGTACTTC. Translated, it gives CASSPTSGRDEQYF.

The CDR3 region is CASSPLGLAAYEQYF. In nucleotides, the CDR3 is TGTGCCAGCAGCCCCCTGGGACTAGCAGCCTACGAGCAGTACTTC. The V call is TRBV7-2, the J call TRBJ2-7; 9 nucleotides align to TRBD2. CDR1 and CDR2 (germline): SGHTA, FQGNSA. The length of the CDR3 is 15 residues. J was trimmed by 2 bases and V by 5 bases; bases with no gene match: 7.

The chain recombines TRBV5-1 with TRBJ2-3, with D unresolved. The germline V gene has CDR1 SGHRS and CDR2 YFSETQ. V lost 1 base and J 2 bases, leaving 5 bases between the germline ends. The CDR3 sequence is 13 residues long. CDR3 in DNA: TGCGCCAGCAGCTTGCGAGACACAGATACGCAGTATTTT. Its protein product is CASSLRDTDTQYF.

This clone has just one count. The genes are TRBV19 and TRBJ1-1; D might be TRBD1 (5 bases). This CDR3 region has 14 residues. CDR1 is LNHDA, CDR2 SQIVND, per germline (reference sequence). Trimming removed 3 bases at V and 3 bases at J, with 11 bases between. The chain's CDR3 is CASSIGDSHTEAFF. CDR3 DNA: TGTGCCAGTAGTATCGGTGACAGCCACACTGAAGCTTTCTTT.

The CDR3 sequence is CASSQGRTPNYGYTF. Here the CDR3 DNA reads TGCGCCAGCAGCCAAGGGCGGACACCAAACTATGGCTACACCTTC. This sequence joins TRBV4-1 and TRBJ1-2, with D perhaps matching TRBD1 (5 bases). V was cut by 1 base and J by 2 bases, with 11 bases left in between. The germline V gene has CDR1 MGHRA and CDR2 YSYEKL. The CDR3 consists of 15 residues.

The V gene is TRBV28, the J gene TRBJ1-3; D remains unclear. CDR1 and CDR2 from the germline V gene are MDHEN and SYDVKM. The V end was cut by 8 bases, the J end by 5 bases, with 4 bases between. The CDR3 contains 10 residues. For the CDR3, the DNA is TGTGCCAGCTCCAGAAACACCATATATTTT. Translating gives CASSRNTIYF.

In nucleotides, the CDR3 is TGTGCCAGCAGCCAGGCTGGGGGGCGGGAGGGCGATGAGCAGTTCTTC. It codes for CASSQAGGREGDEQFF. The chain joins TRBV4-2 to TRBJ2-1; TRBD2 matches 9 bases. The CDR3 extends over 16 amino acids. V lost 3 bases and J lost 8; bases outside the gene matches: 11. CDR1 and CDR2 from the germline V gene are LGHNA and YNFKEQ.

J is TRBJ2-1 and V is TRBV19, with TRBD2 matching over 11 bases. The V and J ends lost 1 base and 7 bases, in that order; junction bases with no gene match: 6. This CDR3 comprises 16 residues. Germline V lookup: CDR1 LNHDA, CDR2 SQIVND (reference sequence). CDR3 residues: CASSIVGGLAANEQFF. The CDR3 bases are TGTGCCAGTAGTATAGTTGGGGGACTAGCGGCAAATGAGCAGTTCTTC.

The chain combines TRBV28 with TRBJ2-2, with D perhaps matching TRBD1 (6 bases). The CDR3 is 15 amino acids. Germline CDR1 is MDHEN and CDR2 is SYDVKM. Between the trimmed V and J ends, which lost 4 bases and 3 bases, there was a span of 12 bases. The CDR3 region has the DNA TGTGCCAGCAGTTCCGGGCCAGGGGACACCGGGGAGCTGTTTTTT. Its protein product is CASSSGPGDTGELFF.

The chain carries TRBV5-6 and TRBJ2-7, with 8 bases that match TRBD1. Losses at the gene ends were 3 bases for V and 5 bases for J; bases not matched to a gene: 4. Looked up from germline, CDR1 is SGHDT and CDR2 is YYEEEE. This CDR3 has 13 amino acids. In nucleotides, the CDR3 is TGTGCCAGCAGCTCGGCAGGGGGCAACGAGCAGTACTTC. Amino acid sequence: CASSSAGGNEQYF.